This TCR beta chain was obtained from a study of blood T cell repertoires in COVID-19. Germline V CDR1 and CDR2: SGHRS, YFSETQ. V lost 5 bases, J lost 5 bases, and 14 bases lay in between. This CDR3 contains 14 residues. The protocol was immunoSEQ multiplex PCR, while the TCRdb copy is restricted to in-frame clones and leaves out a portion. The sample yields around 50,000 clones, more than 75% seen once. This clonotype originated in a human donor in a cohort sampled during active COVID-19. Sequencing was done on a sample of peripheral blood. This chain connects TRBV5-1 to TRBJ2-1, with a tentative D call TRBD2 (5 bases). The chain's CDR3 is CASRASPGNNEQFF. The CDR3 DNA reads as TGCGCCAGCAGAGCTTCACCGGGGAACAATGAGCAGTTCTTC. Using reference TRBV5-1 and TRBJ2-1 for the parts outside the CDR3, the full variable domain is KAGVTQTPRYLIKTRGQQVTLSCSPISGHRSVSWYQQTPGQGLQFLFEYFSETQRNKGNFPGRFSGRQFSNSRSEMNVSTLELGDSALYLCASRASPGNNEQFFGPGTRLTVL.